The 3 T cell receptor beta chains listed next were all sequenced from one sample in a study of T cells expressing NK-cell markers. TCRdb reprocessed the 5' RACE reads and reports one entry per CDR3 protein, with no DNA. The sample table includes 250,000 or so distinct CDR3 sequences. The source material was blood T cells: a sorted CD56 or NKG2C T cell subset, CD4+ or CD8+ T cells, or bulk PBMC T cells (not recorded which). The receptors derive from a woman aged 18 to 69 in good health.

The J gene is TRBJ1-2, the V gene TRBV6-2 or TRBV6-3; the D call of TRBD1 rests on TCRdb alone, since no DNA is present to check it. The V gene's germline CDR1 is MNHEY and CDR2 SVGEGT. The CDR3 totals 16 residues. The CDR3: CASSYSRTGGDYGYTF.

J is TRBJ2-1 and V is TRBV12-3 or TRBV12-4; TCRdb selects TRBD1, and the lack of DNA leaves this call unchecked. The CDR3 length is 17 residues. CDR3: CATRRRGDRDRVIGQFF.

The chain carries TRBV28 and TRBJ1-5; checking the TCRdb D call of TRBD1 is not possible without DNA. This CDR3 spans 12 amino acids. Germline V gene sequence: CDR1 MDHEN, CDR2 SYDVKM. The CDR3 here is CASSFSGRPQHF. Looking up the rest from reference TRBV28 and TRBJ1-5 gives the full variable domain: DVKVTQSSRYLVKRTGEKVFLECVQDMDHENMFWYRQDPGLGLRLIYFSYDVKMKEKGDIPEGYSVSREKKERFSLILESASTNQTSMYLCASSFSGRPQHFGDGTRLSIL.